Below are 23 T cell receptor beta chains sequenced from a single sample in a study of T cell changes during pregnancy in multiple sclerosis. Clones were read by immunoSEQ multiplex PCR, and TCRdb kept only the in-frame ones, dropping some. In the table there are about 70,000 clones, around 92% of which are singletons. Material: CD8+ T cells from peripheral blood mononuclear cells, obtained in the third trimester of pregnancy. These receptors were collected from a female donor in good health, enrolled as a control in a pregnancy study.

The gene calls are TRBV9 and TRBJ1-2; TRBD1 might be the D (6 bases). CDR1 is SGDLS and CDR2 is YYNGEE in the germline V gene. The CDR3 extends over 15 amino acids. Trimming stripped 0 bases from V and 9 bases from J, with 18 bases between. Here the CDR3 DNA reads TGTGCCAGCAGCGTAGACTCTGGGACAATGGCTAGCTACACCTTC. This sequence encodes CASSVDSGTMASYTF.

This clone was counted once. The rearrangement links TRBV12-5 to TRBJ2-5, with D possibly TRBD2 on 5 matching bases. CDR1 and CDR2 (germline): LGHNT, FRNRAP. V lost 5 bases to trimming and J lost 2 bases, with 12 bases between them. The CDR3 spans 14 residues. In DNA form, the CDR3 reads TGTGCTAGTGGTCCCTATGGGAGTCAAGAGACCCAGTACTTC. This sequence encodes CASGPYGSQETQYF.

CDR3 region: CASSSPGLNYGYTF. CDR3 in DNA: TGTGCCAGCAGTTCGCCGGGTCTTAACTATGGCTACACCTTC. The chain couples TRBV27 to TRBJ1-2; the D is unclear. The length of the CDR3 is 14 residues. The germline gives CDR1 MNHEY, CDR2 SMNVEV (reference sequence). V shed 4 bases and J shed 1 base, with 10 bases lying between them.

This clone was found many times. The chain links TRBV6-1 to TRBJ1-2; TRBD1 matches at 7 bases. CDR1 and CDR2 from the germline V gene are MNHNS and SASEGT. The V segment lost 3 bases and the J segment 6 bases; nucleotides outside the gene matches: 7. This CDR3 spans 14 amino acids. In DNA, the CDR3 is TGTGCCAGCAGTGATACAGGGGTCGCGGATGGCTACACCTTC. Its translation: CASSDTGVADGYTF.

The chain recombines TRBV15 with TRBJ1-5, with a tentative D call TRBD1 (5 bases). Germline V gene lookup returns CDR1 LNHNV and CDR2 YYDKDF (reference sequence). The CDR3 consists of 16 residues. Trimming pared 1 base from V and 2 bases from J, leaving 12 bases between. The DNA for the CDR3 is TGTGCCACCAGCAGAGCTTCGGGGGTCGGCAATCAGCCCCAGCATTTT. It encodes CATSRASGVGNQPQHF.

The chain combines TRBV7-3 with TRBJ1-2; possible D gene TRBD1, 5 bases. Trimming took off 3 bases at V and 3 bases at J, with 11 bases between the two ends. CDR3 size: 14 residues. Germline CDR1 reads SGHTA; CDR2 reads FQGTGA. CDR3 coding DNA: TGTGCCAGCAGCTTTAAGACAGACGACTATGGCTACACCTTC. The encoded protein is CASSFKTDDYGYTF.

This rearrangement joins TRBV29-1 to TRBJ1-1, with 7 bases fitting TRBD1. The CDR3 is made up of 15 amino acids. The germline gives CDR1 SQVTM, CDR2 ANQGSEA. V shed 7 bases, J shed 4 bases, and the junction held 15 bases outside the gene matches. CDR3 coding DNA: TGCAGCGCACCAGGACAGGAAATCGCCGGCACTGAAGCTTTCTTT. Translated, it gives CSAPGQEIAGTEAFF.

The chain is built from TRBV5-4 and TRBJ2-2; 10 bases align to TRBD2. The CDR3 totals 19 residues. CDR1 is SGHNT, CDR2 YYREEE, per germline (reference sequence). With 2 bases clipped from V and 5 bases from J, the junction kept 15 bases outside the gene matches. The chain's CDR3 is CASSFPTPPGLARTGELFF. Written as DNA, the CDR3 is TGTGCCAGCAGCTTCCCTACCCCACCGGGACTAGCGCGAACCGGGGAGCTGTTTTTT.

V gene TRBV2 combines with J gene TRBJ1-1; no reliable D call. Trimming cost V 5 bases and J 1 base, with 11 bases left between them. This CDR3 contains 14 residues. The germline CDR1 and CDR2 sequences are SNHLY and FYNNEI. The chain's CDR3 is CASSLPQENTEAFF. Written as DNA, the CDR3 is TGTGCCAGCAGTCTCCCCCAGGAGAACACTGAAGCTTTCTTT.

CDR3 protein: CASSGRGTSGGTDTQYF. In nucleotides, the CDR3 is TGTGCCAGCAGCGGACGGGGGACTAGCGGGGGCACAGATACGCAGTATTTT. The V and J genes are TRBV6-4 and TRBJ2-3, with 13 nucleotides matching TRBD2. The V and J ends lost 6 bases and 1 base, in that order; junction bases with no gene match: 7. The CDR3 is 17 amino acids. The germline V gene has CDR1 MRHNA and CDR2 SNTAGT.

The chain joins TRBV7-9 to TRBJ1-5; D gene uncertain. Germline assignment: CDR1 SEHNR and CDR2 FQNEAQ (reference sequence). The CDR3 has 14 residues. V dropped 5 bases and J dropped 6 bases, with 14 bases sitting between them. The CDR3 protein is CASSAEKAGQPQHF. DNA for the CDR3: TGTGCCAGCAGCGCCGAAAAGGCGGGTCAGCCCCAGCATTTT. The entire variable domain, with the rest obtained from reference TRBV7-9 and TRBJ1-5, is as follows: DTGVSQNPRHKITKRGQNVTFRCDPISEHNRLYWYRQTLGQGPEFLTYFQNEAQLEKSRLLSDRFSAERPKGSFSTLEIQRTEQGDSAMYLCASSAEKAGQPQHFGDGTRLSIL.

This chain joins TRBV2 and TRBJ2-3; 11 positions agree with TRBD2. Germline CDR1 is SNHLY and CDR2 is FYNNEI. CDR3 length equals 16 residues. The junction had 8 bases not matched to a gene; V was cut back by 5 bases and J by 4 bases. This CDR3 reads CASSSSGGPDSDTQYF. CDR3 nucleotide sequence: TGTGCCAGCAGTTCTAGCGGGGGGCCGGATTCAGATACGCAGTATTTT.

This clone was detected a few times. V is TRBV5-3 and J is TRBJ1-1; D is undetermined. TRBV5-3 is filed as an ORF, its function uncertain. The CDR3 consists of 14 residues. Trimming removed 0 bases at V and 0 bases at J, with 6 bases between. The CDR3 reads CARSLERLNTEAFF. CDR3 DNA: TGTGCCAGAAGCTTGGAACGGTTGAACACTGAAGCTTTCTTT.

CDR3 sequence: CASSSGSDRGDQPQHF. Here the CDR3 DNA reads TGTGCCAGCAGTTCCGGTTCCGACAGGGGCGATCAGCCCCAGCATTTT. J is TRBJ1-5 and V is TRBV6-5, with TRBD1 matching over 8 bases. J lost 5 bases, V lost 4 bases, and 10 bases had no gene match. Germline V gene sequence: CDR1 MNHEY, CDR2 SVGAGI. This CDR3 is built from 16 residues.

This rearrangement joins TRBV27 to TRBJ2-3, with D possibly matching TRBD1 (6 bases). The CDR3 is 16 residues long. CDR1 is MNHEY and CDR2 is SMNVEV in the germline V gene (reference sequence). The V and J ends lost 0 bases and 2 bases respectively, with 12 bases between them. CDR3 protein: CASSLSPGALTDTQYF. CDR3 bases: TGTGCCAGCAGTTTATCCCCAGGGGCCCTCACAGATACGCAGTATTTT.

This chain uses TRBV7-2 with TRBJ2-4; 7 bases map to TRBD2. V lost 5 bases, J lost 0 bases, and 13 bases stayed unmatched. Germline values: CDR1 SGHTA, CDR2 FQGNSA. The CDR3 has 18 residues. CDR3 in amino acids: CASSPTGGYTLAKNIQYF. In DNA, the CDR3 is TGTGCCAGCAGCCCCACGGGGGGATACACCCTAGCCAAAAACATTCAGTACTTC. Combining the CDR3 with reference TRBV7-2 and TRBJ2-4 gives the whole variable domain GAGVSQSPSNKVTEKGKDVELRCDPISGHTALYWYRQSLGQGLEFLIYFQGNSAPDKSGLPSDRFSAERTGGSVSTLTIQRTQQEDSAVYLCASSPTGGYTLAKNIQYFGAGTRLSVL.

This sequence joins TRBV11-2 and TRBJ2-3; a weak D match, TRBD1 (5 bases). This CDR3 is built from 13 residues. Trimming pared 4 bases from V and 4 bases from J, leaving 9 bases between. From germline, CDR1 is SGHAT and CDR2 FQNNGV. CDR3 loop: CASSSVRADTQYF. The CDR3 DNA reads TGTGCCAGCAGCTCCGTCAGGGCAGATACGCAGTATTTT.

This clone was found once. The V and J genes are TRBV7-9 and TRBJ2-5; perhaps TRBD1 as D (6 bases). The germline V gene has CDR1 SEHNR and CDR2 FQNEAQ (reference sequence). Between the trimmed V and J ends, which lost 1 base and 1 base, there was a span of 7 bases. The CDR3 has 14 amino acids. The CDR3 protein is CASSLVQGQETQYF. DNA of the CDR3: TGTGCCAGCAGCTTAGTACAGGGCCAAGAGACCCAGTACTTC.

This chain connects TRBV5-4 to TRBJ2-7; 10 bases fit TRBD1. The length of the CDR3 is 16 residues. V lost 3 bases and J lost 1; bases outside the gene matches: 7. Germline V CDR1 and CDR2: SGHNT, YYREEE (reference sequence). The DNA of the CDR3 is TGTGCCAGCAGCTCTTTATGGACAGGGGGATCCTACGAGCAGTACTTC. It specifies CASSSLWTGGSYEQYF.

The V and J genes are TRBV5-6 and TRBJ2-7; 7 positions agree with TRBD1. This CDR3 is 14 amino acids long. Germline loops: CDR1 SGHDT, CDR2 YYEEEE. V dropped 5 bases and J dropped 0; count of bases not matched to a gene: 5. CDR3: CASSFDRDSYEQYF. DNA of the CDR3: TGTGCCAGCAGTTTTGACAGGGACTCCTACGAGCAGTACTTC.

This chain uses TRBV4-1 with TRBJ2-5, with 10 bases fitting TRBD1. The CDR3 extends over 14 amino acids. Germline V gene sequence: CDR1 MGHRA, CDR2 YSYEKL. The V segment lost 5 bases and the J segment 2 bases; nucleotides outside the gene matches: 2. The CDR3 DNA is TGCGCCAGCAGCGGGACAGGGGTTCAAGAGACCCAGTACTTC. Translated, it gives CASSGTGVQETQYF.

The CDR3 sequence is CASSFRDFTYEQYF. The CDR3 DNA is TGTGCCAGCAGCTTCCGGGACTTCACCTACGAGCAGTACTTC. The chain couples TRBV7-9 to TRBJ2-7, with a possible D match to TRBD2 (6 bases). Trimming left V 3 bases short and J 2 bases short, with 11 bases between. Germline V gives CDR1 SEHNR, CDR2 FQNEAQ (reference sequence). The length of the CDR3 is 14 residues.

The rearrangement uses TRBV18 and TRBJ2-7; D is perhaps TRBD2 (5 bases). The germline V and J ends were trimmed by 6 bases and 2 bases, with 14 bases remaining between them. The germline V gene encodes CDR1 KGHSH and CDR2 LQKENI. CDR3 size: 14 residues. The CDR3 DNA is TGTGCCAGCTCCCCCAGCGGAATGGCCTACGAGCAGTACTTC. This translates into CASSPSGMAYEQYF.